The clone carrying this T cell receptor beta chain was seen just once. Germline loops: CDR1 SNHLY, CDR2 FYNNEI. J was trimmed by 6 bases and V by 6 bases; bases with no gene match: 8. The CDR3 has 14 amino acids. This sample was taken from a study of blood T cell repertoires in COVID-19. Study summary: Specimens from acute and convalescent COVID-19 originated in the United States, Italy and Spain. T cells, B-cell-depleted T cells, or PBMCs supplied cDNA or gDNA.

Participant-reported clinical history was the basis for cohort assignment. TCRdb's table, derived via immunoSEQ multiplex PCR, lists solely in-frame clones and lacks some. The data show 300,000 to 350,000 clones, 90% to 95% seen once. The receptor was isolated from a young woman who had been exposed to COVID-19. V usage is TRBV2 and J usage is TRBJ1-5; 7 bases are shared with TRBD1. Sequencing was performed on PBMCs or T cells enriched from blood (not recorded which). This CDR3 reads CASRDGQAGQPQHF. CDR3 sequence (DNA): TGTGCCAGCAGGGATGGACAGGCGGGTCAGCCCCAGCATTTT.